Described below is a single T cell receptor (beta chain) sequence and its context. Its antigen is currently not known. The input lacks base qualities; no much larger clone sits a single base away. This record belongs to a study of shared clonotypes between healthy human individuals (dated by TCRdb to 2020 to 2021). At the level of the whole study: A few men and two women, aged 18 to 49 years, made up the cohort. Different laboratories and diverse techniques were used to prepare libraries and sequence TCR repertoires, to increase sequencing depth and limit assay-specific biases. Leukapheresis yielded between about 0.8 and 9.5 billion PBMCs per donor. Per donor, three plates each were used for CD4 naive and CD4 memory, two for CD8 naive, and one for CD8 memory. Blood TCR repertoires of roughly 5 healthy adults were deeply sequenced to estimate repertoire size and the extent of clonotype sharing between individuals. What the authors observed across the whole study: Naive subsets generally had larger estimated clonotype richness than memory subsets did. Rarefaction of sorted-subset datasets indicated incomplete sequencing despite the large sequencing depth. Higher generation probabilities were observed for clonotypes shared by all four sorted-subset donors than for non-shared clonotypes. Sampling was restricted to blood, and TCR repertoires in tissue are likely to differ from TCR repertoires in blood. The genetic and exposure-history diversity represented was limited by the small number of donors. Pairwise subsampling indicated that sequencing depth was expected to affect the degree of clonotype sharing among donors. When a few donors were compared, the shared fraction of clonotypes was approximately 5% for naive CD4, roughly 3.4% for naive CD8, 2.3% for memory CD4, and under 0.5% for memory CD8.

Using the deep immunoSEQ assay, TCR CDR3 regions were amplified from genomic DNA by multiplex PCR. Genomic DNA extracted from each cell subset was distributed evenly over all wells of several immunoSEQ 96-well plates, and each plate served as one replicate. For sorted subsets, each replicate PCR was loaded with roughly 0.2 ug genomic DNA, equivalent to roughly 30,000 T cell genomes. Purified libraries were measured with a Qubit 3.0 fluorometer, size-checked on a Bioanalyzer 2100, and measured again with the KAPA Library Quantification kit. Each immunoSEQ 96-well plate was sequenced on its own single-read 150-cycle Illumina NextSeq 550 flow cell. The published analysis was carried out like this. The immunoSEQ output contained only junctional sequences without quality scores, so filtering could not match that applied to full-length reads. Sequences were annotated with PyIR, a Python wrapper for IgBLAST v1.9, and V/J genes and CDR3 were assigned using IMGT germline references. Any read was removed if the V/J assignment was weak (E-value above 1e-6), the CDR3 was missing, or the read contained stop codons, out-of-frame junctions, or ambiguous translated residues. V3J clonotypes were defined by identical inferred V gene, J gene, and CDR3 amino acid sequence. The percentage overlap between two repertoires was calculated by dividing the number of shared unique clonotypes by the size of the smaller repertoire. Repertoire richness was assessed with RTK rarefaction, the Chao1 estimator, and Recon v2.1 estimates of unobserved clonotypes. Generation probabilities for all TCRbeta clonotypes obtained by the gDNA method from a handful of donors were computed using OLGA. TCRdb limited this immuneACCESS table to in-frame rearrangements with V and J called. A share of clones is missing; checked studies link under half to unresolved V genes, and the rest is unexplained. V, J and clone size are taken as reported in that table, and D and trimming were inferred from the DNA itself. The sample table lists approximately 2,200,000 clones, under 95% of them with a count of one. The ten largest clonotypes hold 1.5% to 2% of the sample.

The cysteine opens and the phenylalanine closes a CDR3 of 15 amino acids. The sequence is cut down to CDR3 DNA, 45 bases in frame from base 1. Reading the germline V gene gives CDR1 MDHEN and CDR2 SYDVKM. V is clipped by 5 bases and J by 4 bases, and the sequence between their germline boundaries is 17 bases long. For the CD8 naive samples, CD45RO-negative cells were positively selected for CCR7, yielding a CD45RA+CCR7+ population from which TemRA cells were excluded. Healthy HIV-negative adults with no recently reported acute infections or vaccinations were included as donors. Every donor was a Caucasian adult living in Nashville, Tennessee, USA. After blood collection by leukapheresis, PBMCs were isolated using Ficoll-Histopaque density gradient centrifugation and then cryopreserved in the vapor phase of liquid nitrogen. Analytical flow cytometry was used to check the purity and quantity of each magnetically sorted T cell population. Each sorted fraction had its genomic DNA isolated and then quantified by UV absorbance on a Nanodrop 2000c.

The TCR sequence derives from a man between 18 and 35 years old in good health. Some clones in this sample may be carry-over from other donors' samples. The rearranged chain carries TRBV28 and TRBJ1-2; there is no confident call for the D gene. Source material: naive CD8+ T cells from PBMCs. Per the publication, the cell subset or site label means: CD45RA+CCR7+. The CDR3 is CASSPSRLPPYGYTF. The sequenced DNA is TGTGCCAGCAGTCCCAGCCGACTCCCGCCCTATGGCTACACCTTC.